This passage covers 10 T cell receptor beta chains from one sample sequenced in a study of cytomegalovirus exposure and HLA in healthy donors. With 60 Vbeta and 13 Jbeta primers, the PCR was carried out. Only in-frame clones appear in the TCRdb table, and some are missing; sequencing was by immunoSEQ multiplex PCR. This sample has some 120,000 clones, with about 59% found just once. The sample comprised PBMCs. Receptors originate from a woman aged 40-49 years in good health and CMV-seropositive.

CDR3 loop: CASSLGRGYTEAFF. CDR3 DNA sequence: TGTGCCAGCAGTTTGGGGCGGGGCTACACTGAAGCTTTCTTT. The chain carries TRBV28 and TRBJ1-1, with D maybe TRBD1 (5 bases). Germline lookup yields CDR1 MDHEN and CDR2 SYDVKM. The CDR3 runs to 14 residues. Trimming removed 3 bases at V and 3 bases at J, with 11 bases between.

V gene TRBV4-1 combines with J gene TRBJ1-4; possibly TRBD1 for D (5 bases). This CDR3 contains 16 residues. Germline V gene lookup returns CDR1 MGHRA and CDR2 YSYEKL. V was clipped by 5 bases and J by 2 bases, with 15 bases between them. CDR3 in amino acids: CASSARERGTNEKLFF. In nucleotides, the CDR3 is TGCGCCAGCAGCGCCCGGGAGCGGGGGACTAATGAAAAACTGTTTTTT.

This clone was seen only a few times. The chain combines TRBV10-3 with TRBJ2-7; possible D gene TRBD1, 5 bases. The CDR3 sequence is 17 residues long. CDR1 and CDR2 from the germline V gene are ENHRY and SYGVKD. With 0 bases removed from V and 0 bases from J, the gap between germline ends came to 15 bases. The CDR3, as DNA: TGTGCCATCAGTGAGTCGGGTCCTCGTCAGGGCTCCTACGAGCAGTACTTC. Residues: CAISESGPRQGSYEQYF.

The chain recombines TRBV9 with TRBJ1-5; D unresolved. The CDR3 covers 15 residues. The V and J ends lost 4 bases and 3 bases respectively, with 14 bases between them. Germline V gene data show CDR1 as SGDLS and CDR2 as YYNGEE. As DNA, the CDR3 is TGTGCCAGCAGCTCCGGCGGAGGGAACAATCAGCCCCAGCATTTT. Its translation: CASSSGGGNNQPQHF.

The chain recombines TRBV4-2 with TRBJ2-5, with a weak D call TRBD1 (5 bases). The assigned J gene may be wrong: the sequence end matches TRBJ2-7 better. Germline CDR1 reads LGHNA; CDR2 reads YNFKEQ. This CDR3 is 17 amino acids long. The CDR3 loop reads CASSLPGIGWRVYEQYF. CDR3 DNA sequence: TGTGCCAGCAGCCTCCCAGGGATTGGTTGGCGCGTCTACGAGCAGTACTTC.

This rearrangement joins TRBV7-3 to TRBJ2-1; 7 nucleotides line up with TRBD2. This CDR3 spans 13 amino acids. CDR1 and CDR2 (germline): SGHTA, FQGTGA. V was pared by 5 bases and J by 4 bases, with 2 bases of the junction left unmatched. The DNA of the CDR3 is TGTGCCAGCAGCGCGGGACTATACAATGAGCAGTTCTTC. It encodes CASSAGLYNEQFF.

This clone has a handful of counts. This chain connects TRBV4-1 to TRBJ2-7; 9 positions match TRBD1. The trim removed 2 bases at V and 3 bases at J, leaving 14 bases unmatched. This CDR3 has 18 amino acids. The V gene's germline CDR1 is MGHRA and CDR2 YSYEKL. DNA of the CDR3: TGCGCCAGCAGCCAATTCGCGAACGGGACAGGGTACCGCTACGAGCAGTACTTC. Translating it yields CASSQFANGTGYRYEQYF.

V gene TRBV4-2 combines with J gene TRBJ2-3, with 12 positions matching TRBD2. The V segment lost 4 bases and the J segment 0 bases; nucleotides outside the gene matches: 8. The germline CDR1 and CDR2 sequences are LGHNA and YNFKEQ. The CDR3 contains 18 residues. Here the CDR3 DNA reads TGTGCCAGCAGCCCGGTACTAGCGGGAGGTCGGAGCACAGATACGCAGTATTTT. Translating gives CASSPVLAGGRSTDTQYF.

The rearrangement links TRBV6-5 to TRBJ1-5, with D possibly being TRBD1 (5 bases). Germline assignment: CDR1 MNHEY and CDR2 SVGAGI. The V and J ends lost 6 bases and 4 bases respectively, with 16 bases between them. The CDR3 has 15 amino acids. This chain's CDR3 is CASSAGRGINQPQHF. The CDR3 DNA reads TGTGCCAGCAGCGCGGGGAGGGGAATTAATCAGCCCCAGCATTTT.

The chain recombines TRBV4-3 with TRBJ1-5; D unresolved. There are 15 residues in the CDR3. Per the germline V gene, CDR1 is LGHNA and CDR2 is YSLEER. V was clipped by 0 bases and J by 2 bases, with 8 bases between them. The CDR3 coding sequence is TGCGCCAGCAGCCAAGATTTGTTCGGCAATCAGCCCCAGCATTTT. This translates into CASSQDLFGNQPQHF.